Following are 23 T cell receptor beta chains from one sample sequenced in a study of T-cell memory formation after mild COVID-19. One entry per CDR3 protein, called by TCRdb with MiXCR from the 5' RACE reads. The sample lists approximately 290,000 distinct CDR3 sequences; approximately 19% were seen once. What was sequenced was PBMCs or a T cell subset sorted from them (not recorded which). These receptors all come from a man in his late teens or twenties who had mild COVID-19 (a few samples of this study predate the infection). Cell type and time point are not known.

The chain carries TRBV20-1 and TRBJ2-3; weak D call: TRBD2 (6 bases). The CDR3 runs 14 residues. V dropped 3 bases and J dropped 3 bases, with 13 bases sitting between them. The germline V gene encodes CDR1 DFQATT and CDR2 SNEGSKA (reference sequence). The CDR3 sequence is CSASNGGETDTQYF. CDR3 DNA sequence: TGCAGTGCTAGTAACGGGGGAGAAACAGATACGCAGTATTTT.

This clonotype came up a few times. The CDR3 nucleotides read TGTGCCAGCAGCCAAGATTCCGGGACAGGTGGAAACACCATATATTTT. It translates to CASSQDSGTGGNTIYF. The J gene is TRBJ1-3, the V gene TRBV4-2, with 8 nucleotides matching TRBD1. The CDR3 contains 16 residues. In germline, CDR1 is LGHNA, CDR2 YNFKEQ. The V and J ends lost 0 bases and 3 bases, in that order; junction bases with no gene match: 4.

This clonotype was counted between two and nine times. This rearrangement joins TRBV7-9 to TRBJ2-3; D ambiguous. The CDR3 is 15 residues long. The V gene's germline CDR1 is SEHNR and CDR2 FQNEAQ (reference sequence). V lost 2 bases and J lost 3, with 12 bases in between. Here the CDR3 reads CASSLFGILTDTQYF. For the CDR3, the DNA is TGTGCCAGCAGCTTATTTGGCATCTTAACAGATACGCAGTATTTT. Complete variable domain (other parts from reference TRBV7-9 and TRBJ2-3): DTGVSQNPRHKITKRGQNVTFRCDPISEHNRLYWYRQTLGQGPEFLTYFQNEAQLEKSRLLSDRFSAERPKGSFSTLEIQRTEQGDSAMYLCASSLFGILTDTQYFGPGTRLTVL.

The CDR3 loop reads CASSSYMNTEAFF. The CDR3 DNA follows: TGTGCCAGCAGCAGCTACATGAACACTGAAGCTTTCTTT. V gene TRBV7-2 combines with J gene TRBJ1-1; D remains ambiguous. This CDR3 region has 13 residues. The V and J ends lost 5 bases and 0 bases respectively, with 7 bases between them. CDR1 SGHTA and CDR2 FQGNSA come from the germline V gene. Using reference TRBV7-2 and TRBJ1-1 for the parts outside the CDR3, the full variable domain is GAGVSQSPSNKVTEKGKDVELRCDPISGHTALYWYRQSLGQGLEFLIYFQGNSAPDKSGLPSDRFSAERTGGSVSTLTIQRTQQEDSAVYLCASSSYMNTEAFFGQGTRLTVV.

CDR3 region: CASGHLRTGRRQETQYF. In nucleotides, the CDR3 is TGCGCCAGCGGACACCTCCGGACAGGCCGCCGGCAAGAGACCCAGTACTTC. The J gene is TRBJ2-5, the V gene TRBV23-1; 7 nucleotides line up with TRBD1. TRBV23-1 is sorted into the ORF group, with uncertain function. The V segment lost 8 bases and the J segment 2 bases; nucleotides outside the gene matches: 17. There are 17 residues in the CDR3.

In this sample, this clonotype turned up many times. The V gene is TRBV12-3 or TRBV12-4, the J gene TRBJ1-2; the D gene is possibly TRBD1 (5 bases). With 0 bases removed from V and 4 bases from J, the gap between germline ends came to 12 bases. The CDR3 has 15 amino acids. CDR3 sequence: CASSLAGATFYGYTF. As DNA, the CDR3 is TGTGCCAGCAGTTTAGCCGGGGCCACCTTCTATGGCTACACCTTC.

The table lists this clonotype with many counts. This sequence joins TRBV20-1 and TRBJ2-3, with TRBD1 matching 9 bases. The germline V gene has CDR1 DFQATT and CDR2 SNEGSKA (reference sequence). Trimming at V came to 4 bases and at J to 4 bases, leaving 6 bases not matched to a gene. The CDR3 covers 14 residues. The CDR3 loop is CSAKGQGDADTQYF. As DNA, the CDR3 is TGCAGTGCTAAGGGACAGGGAGATGCAGATACGCAGTATTTT.

The sample holds a few counts of this clonotype. This chain links TRBV24-1 with TRBJ1-1, with D tentatively TRBD1 (5 bases). This CDR3 spans 14 amino acids. Trimming took 7 bases from V and 1 from J, leaving 12 bases between them. The germline V gene encodes CDR1 KGHDR and CDR2 SFDVKD. CDR3 protein: CATRGTGGNTEAFF. In nucleotides, the CDR3 is TGTGCCACCAGGGGCACCGGGGGGAACACTGAAGCTTTCTTT.

In its sample, this clonotype was seen many times. The chain uses TRBV7-9 and TRBJ2-2; D unresolved. V lost 2 bases and J lost 0, with 10 bases in between. The CDR3 covers 16 residues. The germline gives CDR1 SEHNR, CDR2 FQNEAQ (reference sequence). The CDR3 sequence is CASSLIGRTNTGELFF. The CDR3 nucleotides read TGTGCCAGCAGCTTAATAGGGCGGACGAACACCGGGGAGCTGTTTTTT.

This clonotype occurred many times. V usage is TRBV20-1 and J usage is TRBJ2-1, with 11 bases that match TRBD2. CDR1 DFQATT and CDR2 SNEGSKA come from the germline V gene (reference sequence). Trimming at V came to 0 bases and at J to 6 bases, leaving 1 base not matched to a gene. This CDR3 spans 14 amino acids. CDR3 in amino acids: CSARELAGVNEQFF. CDR3 nucleotides: TGCAGTGCTAGAGAACTAGCGGGGGTCAATGAGCAGTTCTTC.

The V and J genes are TRBV4-2 and TRBJ2-1, with D possibly matching TRBD2 (6 bases). The germline gives CDR1 LGHNA, CDR2 YNFKEQ. The CDR3 consists of 14 residues. Trimming removed 3 bases from V and 7 bases from J, with 13 bases in between. The CDR3 nucleotides are TGTGCCAGCAGCCAGGGAGGAGAAGCAAATGAGCAGTTCTTC. Translated, it gives CASSQGGEANEQFF.

The chain has TRBV7-2 and TRBJ2-2; D call uncertain. This CDR3 is 14 amino acids long. V lost 6 bases to trimming and J lost 0 bases, with 8 bases between them. CDR1 and CDR2 from the germline V gene are SGHTA and FQGNSA. CDR3 DNA: TGTGCCAGCAGAGGGCCCTCGAACACCGGGGAGCTGTTTTTT. Amino acid sequence: CASRGPSNTGELFF.

In its sample, this clonotype was seen a few times. The rearrangement uses TRBV5-1 and TRBJ2-3; 9 bases are a match to TRBD2. Trimming removed 3 bases from V and 4 bases from J; junction bases left unmatched: 6. CDR3 length: 15 amino acids. CDR1 SGHRS and CDR2 YFSETQ come from the germline V gene. CDR3 residues: CASSSSGDWPDTQYF. Written as DNA, the CDR3 is TGCGCCAGCAGCTCTAGCGGGGACTGGCCAGATACGCAGTATTTT.

This clonotype was detected a few times. The rearrangement uses TRBV15 and TRBJ2-3; D may be TRBD1 (7 bases). The V end lost 3 bases, the J end lost 1 base, and 14 bases lay between the germline ends. This CDR3 is built from 16 residues. Germline CDR1 and CDR2: LNHNV and YYDKDF (reference sequence). CDR3 nucleotides: TGTGCCACCAGCAGTCTCAGGGGGGCGGGCACAGATACGCAGTATTTT. Translation: CATSSLRGAGTDTQYF.

This chain uses TRBV6-5 with TRBJ1-2, with D perhaps TRBD1 (5 bases). This CDR3 spans 15 amino acids. CDR1 and CDR2 from the germline V gene are MNHEY and SVGAGI. V dropped 5 bases and J dropped 4 bases, with 17 bases sitting between them. CDR3 sequence: CASSPGRGMIYGYTF. CDR3 in DNA: TGTGCCAGCAGTCCGGGGAGGGGAATGATCTATGGCTACACCTTC.

This clonotype was observed a few times. The J gene is TRBJ1-1, the V gene TRBV7-2; D may be TRBD1 (5 bases). This CDR3 is built from 15 residues. Germline-derived CDR1 and CDR2 are SGHTA and FQGNSA. V gave up 5 bases and J gave up 4 bases, with 17 bases separating them. This CDR3 reads CASSPGDAGRTEAFF. The DNA of the CDR3 is TGTGCCAGCAGCCCGGGGGATGCGGGACGCACTGAAGCTTTCTTT.

This clonotype has only a few counts. The J gene is TRBJ1-5, the V gene TRBV2; D is unresolved. This CDR3 comprises 15 residues. Trimming pared 4 bases from V and 2 bases from J, leaving 12 bases between. Germline V lookup: CDR1 SNHLY, CDR2 FYNNEI. CDR3 residues: CASSGLGGGNQPQHF. CDR3 sequence (DNA): TGTGCCAGCAGTGGACTAGGCGGTGGCAATCAGCCCCAGCATTTT.

The chain uses TRBV27 and TRBJ1-2; D unclear. The V and J ends lost 5 bases and 5 bases respectively, with 15 bases between them. In germline, CDR1 is MNHEY, CDR2 SMNVEV (reference sequence). The CDR3 is 14 residues long. CDR3 bases: TGTGCCAGCAGTCCCACCAGGACTGGTTATGGCTACACCTTC. Translation: CASSPTRTGYGYTF.

The table lists this clonotype with a few counts. V is TRBV11-2 and J is TRBJ2-6; possibly TRBD2 for D (5 bases). V shed 4 bases and J shed 4 bases, with 8 bases lying between them. The V gene's germline CDR1 is SGHAT and CDR2 FQNNGV. The CDR3 consists of 14 residues. As DNA, the CDR3 is TGTGCCAGCAGCTACGGGGTGGGGGCCAACGTCCTGACTTTC. It is translated as CASSYGVGANVLTF.

This clonotype was detected ten times or more. The CDR3 loop reads CASSLIEGNTGELFF. In DNA form, the CDR3 reads TGCGCCAGCAGCTTAATCGAGGGGAACACCGGGGAGCTGTTTTTT. V and J are TRBV5-1 and TRBJ2-2; D is perhaps TRBD2 (5 bases). Deletions cut 2 bases from V and 1 base from J, with 9 bases between. Germline CDR1 reads SGHRS; CDR2 reads YFSETQ. The CDR3 consists of 15 residues. Supplemented by reference TRBV5-1 and TRBJ2-2, the full variable domain reads KAGVTQTPRYLIKTRGQQVTLSCSPISGHRSVSWYQQTPGQGLQFLFEYFSETQRNKGNFPGRFSGRQFSNSRSEMNVSTLELGDSALYLCASSLIEGNTGELFFGEGSRLTVL.

The rearrangement joins TRBV9 to TRBJ1-2; a possible D gene is TRBD1 (5 bases). Germline loops: CDR1 SGDLS, CDR2 YYNGEE. Trimming took 0 bases from V and 4 from J, leaving 10 bases between them. The CDR3 sequence is 14 residues long. The CDR3 loop reads CASSVGGAFYGYTF. In DNA, the CDR3 is TGTGCCAGCAGCGTAGGCGGGGCTTTCTATGGCTACACCTTC.

The chain links TRBV6-1 to TRBJ1-5; unclear D gene. Trimming removed 8 bases from V and 0 bases from J, with 11 bases in between. Germline loops: CDR1 MNHNS, CDR2 SASEGT. This CDR3 region has 14 residues. CDR3 DNA sequence: TGTGCCAGCGGCGCTGAAAATAGCAATCAGCCCCAGCATTTT. As protein: CASGAENSNQPQHF.

The chain has TRBV12-3 or TRBV12-4 and TRBJ2-6; D gene ambiguous. This CDR3 has 11 amino acids. Deletions cut 8 bases from V and 4 bases from J, with 3 bases between. In DNA form, the CDR3 reads TGTGCCAGCTGGGGGGCCAACGTCCTGACTTTC. This translates into CASWGANVLTF.